The TCR beta chain described here comes from a study of CD8 T cells in Susac syndrome. The multiple sclerosis controls were treatment-naive patients, and their relapsing-remitting disease was stable or active. A quantity of roughly 0.5 to 1 ug RNA underwent reverse transcription using random hexamers. TCRdb reprocessed the immunoSEQ multiplex PCR reads with MiXCR, giving one entry per CDR3 protein. The sample has 90,000 to 150,000 distinct CDR3 sequences; around 94% are singletons. V was clipped by 5 bases and J by 9 bases, with 14 bases between them. The CDR3 is 13 residues long. Germline V gene lookup returns CDR1 SEHNR and CDR2 FQNEAQ (reference sequence).

The receptor's source is a human donor with multiple sclerosis. V and J are TRBV7-9 and TRBJ1-5, with D possibly TRBD1 on 6 matching bases. Sequencing was carried out using CD4+ T cells from PBMCs. The CDR3 nucleotides are TGTGCCAGCAGCGTCGGGGGCGTCGGGCCCCAGCATTTT. Translated: CASSVGGVGPQHF.